Each of the 32 T cell receptor beta chains below was sequenced from the same sample in a study of identical twins. TCRdb used MiXCR to reprocess the 5' RACE reads, holding one entry per CDR3 protein. This sample has a few hundred thousand distinct CDR3 sequences, with roughly 9.9% found just once. A further study also used this sample, focusing on yellow fever vaccine responses in identical twins.

Sequencing input: PBMCs. These receptor sequences come from a woman aged 18 to 35 in good health.

This clonotype came up a few times. The chain joins TRBV3-1 to TRBJ2-5; D unclear. Trimming left V 4 bases short and J 5 bases short, with 11 bases between. The CDR3 runs to 13 residues. Per germline, CDR1 LGHDT and CDR2 YNNKEL (reference sequence). The chain's CDR3 is CASSLWLGETQYF. The CDR3 nucleotides are TGTGCCAGCAGCCTTTGGTTGGGGGAGACCCAGTACTTC.

This clonotype was seen a handful of times. The chain links TRBV4-1 to TRBJ2-5; 8 bases are shared with TRBD2. The CDR3 extends over 17 amino acids. V was clipped by 0 bases and J by 1 base; unmatched bases: 7. Germline CDR1 MGHRA, CDR2 YSYEKL. CDR3 residues: CASSQEGVLAGQETQYF. The CDR3 DNA reads as TGCGCCAGCAGCCAAGAGGGGGTCCTAGCGGGCCAAGAGACCCAGTACTTC.

V usage is TRBV7-8 and J usage is TRBJ2-5; maybe TRBD1 (5 bases). The CDR3 is made up of 16 amino acids. Germline values: CDR1 SGHVS, CDR2 FQNEAQ. Trimming stripped 1 base from V and 2 bases from J, with 14 bases between. The CDR3 nucleotides are TGTGCCAGCAGCTTAGTACCTCTAAAGGGGCAAGAGACCCAGTACTTC. Its protein is CASSLVPLKGQETQYF.

This clonotype was observed many times. The V and J genes are TRBV7-6 and TRBJ2-3; 13 bases align to TRBD2. This CDR3 has 19 residues. The germline V gene has CDR1 SGHVS and CDR2 FNYEAQ. Trimming at V came to 5 bases and at J to 2 bases, leaving 13 bases not matched to a gene. Here the CDR3 reads CASSLLAGGGFTHTDTQYF. The CDR3 bases are TGTGCCAGCAGCCTACTAGCGGGGGGGGGTTTCACTCACACAGATACGCAGTATTTT.

The chain employs TRBV4-3 and TRBJ2-3; D unresolved. The V gene's germline CDR1 is LGHNA and CDR2 YSLEER. V was trimmed by 0 bases and J by 2 bases, leaving 9 bases between them. CDR3 length equals 15 residues. The CDR3 DNA follows: TGCGCCAGCAGCCAAGAGGTAGAGCTCACAGATACGCAGTATTTT. Its protein product is CASSQEVELTDTQYF.

The chain joins TRBV9 to TRBJ2-2; tentatively, D is TRBD1 or TRBD2 (5 bases each). The CDR3 length is 14 residues. Trimming took off 0 bases at V and 3 bases at J, with 6 bases between the two ends. Germline V gene lookup returns CDR1 SGDLS and CDR2 YYNGEE. The CDR3 DNA is TGTGCCAGCAGCGTAGTGGGGGACACCGGGGAGCTGTTTTTT. This gives the protein CASSVVGDTGELFF.

V gene TRBV5-1 combines with J gene TRBJ2-3; maybe TRBD1 (6 bases). V was cut by 3 bases and J by 1 base, with 15 bases left in between. The CDR3 spans 16 residues. Germline V gene data show CDR1 as SGHRS and CDR2 as YFSETQ. Written as DNA, the CDR3 is TGCGCCAGCAGCTCCGGACAGAGAACACGCACAGATACGCAGTATTTT. This codes for CASSSGQRTRTDTQYF.

V is TRBV29-1 and J is TRBJ1-1, with D tentatively TRBD1 (6 bases). Trimming took 8 bases from V and 1 from J, leaving 11 bases between them. CDR3 length: 12 residues. The germline V gene encodes CDR1 SQVTM and CDR2 ANQGSEA. In DNA, the CDR3 is TGCAGCATCGAAGGGGGGAACACTGAAGCTTTCTTT. It yields the protein CSIEGGNTEAFF.

This clonotype appeared many times. J is TRBJ2-5 and V is TRBV6-1; tentative D call: TRBD2 (7 bases). The CDR3 has 13 amino acids. V was clipped by 7 bases and J by 4 bases, with 13 bases between them. Germline V CDR1 and CDR2: MNHNS, SASEGT. The DNA for the CDR3 is TGTGCCAGCAAGGGGGGGGGAGGAGAGACCCAGTACTTC. Residues: CASKGGGGETQYF.

This clonotype appeared many times. V usage is TRBV15 and J usage is TRBJ1-5; 7 bases align to TRBD1. This CDR3 is built from 14 residues. After removal of 5 bases from V and 3 bases from J, the junction contained 4 bases not matched to a gene. CDR1 LNHNV and CDR2 YYDKDF come from the germline V gene (reference sequence). The CDR3 loop is CATSLQGFNQPQHF. Here the CDR3 DNA reads TGTGCCACCAGCTTACAGGGGTTCAATCAGCCCCAGCATTTT.

For this clonotype: One end of the junction fails to match germline, which may point to a read error. This sequence joins TRBV12-3 or TRBV12-4 and TRBJ2-1; 7 bases are shared with TRBD1. CDR3 length: 18 residues. The DNA of the CDR3 is TGTGCCTGCAGGCCGGGACAGAAGACCCCCCCTACCTACAATGAGCAGTTCTTC. Translation gives CACRPGQKTPPTYNEQFF.

In this sample, this clonotype turned up many times. This chain connects TRBV27 to TRBJ2-2; 8 bases match TRBD1. V lost 8 bases, J lost 5 bases, and 10 bases stayed unmatched. This CDR3 contains 15 residues. Germline CDR1 is MNHEY and CDR2 is SMNVEV (reference sequence). This chain's CDR3 is CASGELDRATGELFF. In DNA, the CDR3 is TGTGCCAGCGGAGAACTGGACAGGGCAACCGGGGAGCTGTTTTTT.

This clonotype was detected many times. The gene calls are TRBV15 and TRBJ1-2; D is unresolved. In germline, CDR1 is LNHNV, CDR2 YYDKDF (reference sequence). V dropped 5 bases and J dropped 8 bases, with 12 bases sitting between them. The CDR3 consists of 12 residues. Written as DNA, the CDR3 is TGTGCCACCAGCGACCTCCTTGGCGGCTACACCTTC. Its protein is CATSDLLGGYTF.

This clonotype was seen many times. The rearrangement joins TRBV20-1 to TRBJ2-1, with D possibly TRBD2 on 6 matching bases. Germline V gives CDR1 DFQATT, CDR2 SNEGSKA (reference sequence). V lost 1 base and J 12 bases, leaving 10 bases between the germline ends. The CDR3 has 11 residues. The CDR3 reads CSARVGGGQFF. The CDR3 region has the DNA TGCAGTGCTAGAGTCGGGGGAGGGCAGTTCTTC.

A note on this clonotype: It is likely a read error, because the conserved phenylalanine at the end of the CDR3 is missing. This chain's CDR3 is CASTHPVTSAPHEQYL. The DNA of the CDR3 is TGTGCCAGCACCCACCCCGTAACTAGCGCCCCCCACGAGCAGTACTTG. The J gene is TRBJ2-7, the V gene TRBV6-1, with 7 bases fitting TRBD2. The CDR3 spans 16 residues. Germline-derived CDR1 and CDR2 are MNHNS and SASEGT. V dropped 7 bases and J dropped 5; count of bases not matched to a gene: 17.

The genes are TRBV10-2 and TRBJ2-6, with 8 bases identical to TRBD1. Germline V gene data show CDR1 as WSHSY and CDR2 as SAAADI. J was trimmed by 0 bases and V by 5 bases; bases with no gene match: 9. CDR3 size: 18 residues. The chain's CDR3 is CASSRPGQVNSGANVLTF. The CDR3 nucleotides are TGCGCCAGCAGTCGGCCGGGACAGGTCAACTCTGGGGCCAACGTCCTGACTTTC.

About this clonotype: Since a much larger clone is just one base distant, this may be a read error. The gene calls are TRBV21-1 and TRBJ2-4. TRBV21-1 is a pseudogene locus. This CDR3 comprises 14 residues. The CDR3 loop is CASTGSLAKNVQYF. CDR3 bases: TGTGCCAGCACAGGTAGTCTAGCCAAAAACGTTCAGTACTTC.

This chain joins TRBV3-1 and TRBJ2-5; no clear D. V was pared by 4 bases and J by 3 bases, with 15 bases between. CDR3 length: 15 amino acids. The germline V gene has CDR1 LGHDT and CDR2 YNNKEL (reference sequence). The CDR3 sequence is CASSLTIGWKETQYF. CDR3 DNA sequence: TGTGCCAGCAGCCTCACCATCGGTTGGAAAGAGACCCAGTACTTC.

This clonotype has a count of ten or more. The CDR3 protein is CATSSDYNEQFF. CDR3 coding DNA: TGCGCCACGTCTAGCGACTACAATGAGCAGTTCTTC. V and J are TRBV10-1 and TRBJ2-1, with D perhaps TRBD2 (6 bases). The CDR3 sequence is 12 residues long. Trimming took 10 bases from V and 3 from J, leaving 10 bases between them. Germline CDR1 and CDR2: WNHNN and SYGVQD (reference sequence).

This clonotype showed up just a few times. This sequence joins TRBV15 and TRBJ2-5; D unclear. Trimming pared 1 base from V and 2 bases from J, leaving 11 bases between. There are 15 residues in the CDR3. In germline, CDR1 is LNHNV, CDR2 YYDKDF (reference sequence). CDR3 bases: TGTGCCACCAGCAGAGTCTCCCACTTGCAAGAGACCCAGTACTTC. Its translation: CATSRVSHLQETQYF.

The sample holds many counts of this clonotype. This chain joins TRBV29-1 and TRBJ2-7, with 9 bases fitting TRBD1. Trimming removed 2 bases from V and 3 bases from J; junction bases left unmatched: 5. Germline V gene data show CDR1 as SQVTM and CDR2 as ANQGSEA. The CDR3 runs 14 residues. The DNA for the CDR3 is TGCAGCGTTGAACGCCGGGACAGGGACTACGAGCAGTACTTC. It encodes CSVERRDRDYEQYF.

This clonotype was recorded many times. This chain uses TRBV9 with TRBJ2-1; weak D call: TRBD2 (5 bases). The CDR3 loop spans 14 amino acids. Germline CDR1 SGDLS, CDR2 YYNGEE. V was clipped by 6 bases and J by 10 bases, with 20 bases between them. CDR3 in amino acids: CASTPGLIQMEQFF. The CDR3 DNA follows: TGTGCCAGCACCCCGGGATTAATACAAATGGAGCAGTTCTTC.

This clonotype has a count of ten or more. V is TRBV7-3 and J is TRBJ2-5; 8 positions match TRBD2. This CDR3 spans 15 amino acids. V trimming: 4 bases; J trimming: 1 base; junction bases outside the gene matches: 5. CDR1 and CDR2 (germline): SGHTA, FQGTGA. DNA for the CDR3: TGTGCCAGCAGCTCGGGGGGGGGACCCCAAGAGACCCAGTACTTC. Translating it yields CASSSGGGPQETQYF.

This clonotype was counted at least ten times. V is TRBV7-9 and J is TRBJ2-7; TRBD2 is a possible D gene (6 bases). Per germline, CDR1 SEHNR and CDR2 FQNEAQ (reference sequence). The length of the CDR3 is 15 residues. Trimming pared 1 base from V and 3 bases from J, leaving 13 bases between. For the CDR3, the DNA is TGTGCCAGCAGCTTAGGGGAGGCAAAAGGCTACGAGCAGTACTTC. Translating gives CASSLGEAKGYEQYF.

The genes are TRBV15 and TRBJ2-7; D gene ambiguous. Germline CDR1 reads LNHNV; CDR2 reads YYDKDF (reference sequence). This CDR3 region has 14 residues. Trimming cost V 10 bases and J 0 bases, with 16 bases left between them. CDR3 residues: CAIQNPPSSYEQYF. The CDR3 coding sequence is TGTGCCATCCAAAACCCCCCAAGCTCCTACGAGCAGTACTTC.

This clonotype has only a few counts. V usage is TRBV6-2 or TRBV6-3 and J usage is TRBJ2-7, with 7 nucleotides matching TRBD1. The V gene end was trimmed by 5 bases and the J gene end by 3 bases; junction bases not matched to a gene: 7. Germline CDR1 reads MNHEY; CDR2 reads SVGEGT. The CDR3 runs 14 residues. CDR3 bases: TGTGCCAGCAGTACGGTGGACAGGCTCTACGAGCAGTACTTC. Its translation is CASSTVDRLYEQYF.

This clonotype was seen ten or more times. The V and J genes are TRBV5-1 and TRBJ2-7; D may be TRBD1 (6 bases). CDR1 is SGHRS, CDR2 YFSETQ, per germline. V was cut by 0 bases and J by 3 bases, with 10 bases left in between. The CDR3 extends over 14 amino acids. CDR3 nucleotide sequence: TGCGCCAGCAGCTTGGTAGGACAGAGCTACGAGCAGTACTTC. Protein sequence: CASSLVGQSYEQYF. Full variable domain (remainder filled in from reference TRBV5-1 and TRBJ2-7): KAGVTQTPRYLIKTRGQQVTLSCSPISGHRSVSWYQQTPGQGLQFLFEYFSETQRNKGNFPGRFSGRQFSNSRSEMNVSTLELGDSALYLCASSLVGQSYEQYFGPGTRLTVT.

The V gene is TRBV27, the J gene TRBJ2-7; weak D call: TRBD2 (7 bases). Trimming cost V 6 bases and J 5 bases, with 26 bases left between them. Germline-derived CDR1 and CDR2 are MNHEY and SMNVEV (reference sequence). The CDR3 runs to 17 residues. CDR3 sequence (DNA): TGTGCCAGCAGAGGGGGAGGGGCGGGAGAGCGGAGAAACGAGCAGTACTTC. This codes for CASRGGGAGERRNEQYF.

This clonotype was counted many times. The rearrangement joins TRBV4-3 to TRBJ2-7, with 8 bases matching TRBD2. The length of the CDR3 is 15 residues. The V and J ends lost 0 bases and 4 bases, in that order; junction bases with no gene match: 5. Germline assignment: CDR1 LGHNA and CDR2 YSLEER. The CDR3: CASSQDPAGDYEQYF. As DNA, the CDR3 is TGCGCCAGCAGCCAAGATCCAGCGGGAGATTACGAGCAGTACTTC.

There are many counts of this clonotype. The chain couples TRBV4-1 to TRBJ2-7; TRBD2 matches at 13 bases. The J segment lost 1 base and the V segment lost 4 bases, leaving 7 bases of the junction unmatched. The CDR3 spans 17 residues. Germline V gene sequence: CDR1 MGHRA, CDR2 YSYEKL. The CDR3 nucleotides are TGCGCCAGCAGCCTACTACCGGGACTAGCGGGGTCCTACGAGCAGTACTTC. This encodes CASSLLPGLAGSYEQYF.

This clonotype turned up a few times. This chain joins TRBV5-5 and TRBJ2-2; 8 bases align to TRBD1. The J segment lost 1 base and the V segment lost 0 bases, leaving 8 bases of the junction unmatched. The CDR3 has 18 residues. The germline gives CDR1 SGHKS, CDR2 YYEKEE (reference sequence). DNA for the CDR3: TGTGCCAGCAGCTTGGCCGGTCCGGGGACAGGGAACACCGGGGAGCTGTTTTTT. Translating it yields CASSLAGPGTGNTGELFF.

This sequence joins TRBV7-3 and TRBJ1-1; TRBD1 might be the D (5 bases). The CDR3 runs 14 residues. Trimming removed 2 bases from V and 4 bases from J, with 11 bases in between. CDR1 SGHTA and CDR2 FQGTGA come from the germline V gene. The CDR3 coding sequence is TGTGCCAGCAGCTTACGGCAGGGAATCACTGAAGCTTTCTTT. Protein: CASSLRQGITEAFF.